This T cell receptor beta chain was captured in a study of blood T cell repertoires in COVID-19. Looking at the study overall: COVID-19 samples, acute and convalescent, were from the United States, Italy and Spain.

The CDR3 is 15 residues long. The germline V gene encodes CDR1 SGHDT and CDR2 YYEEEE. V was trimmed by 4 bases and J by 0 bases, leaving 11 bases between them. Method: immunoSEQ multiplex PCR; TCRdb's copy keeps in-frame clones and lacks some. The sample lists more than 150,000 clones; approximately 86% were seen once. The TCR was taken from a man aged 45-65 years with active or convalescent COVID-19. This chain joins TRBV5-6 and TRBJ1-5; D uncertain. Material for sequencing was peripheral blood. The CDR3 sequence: CASSVGGYSNQPQHF. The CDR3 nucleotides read TGTGCCAGCAGCGTGGGAGGGTATAGCAATCAGCCCCAGCATTTT.